This T cell receptor (beta chain) is drawn from a study of T cell responses to AZD1222 COVID-19 vaccine. Method: immunoSEQ multiplex PCR; TCRdb's copy keeps in-frame clones and lacks some. The repertoire consists of about 160,000 clones, with 92% occurring once and the leading ten covering 4.4%. The CDR3 has 13 residues. Germline CDR1 SQVTM, CDR2 ANQGSEA. V was pared by 3 bases and J by 1 base, with 10 bases between. The rearrangement uses TRBV29-1 and TRBJ2-7; the D call may be TRBD1 or TRBD2 (5 bases each). This sequence originates from an adult in good health. The source was peripheral blood, collected on day 0 of MenACWY control vaccination. DNA of the CDR3: TGCAGCGTTGACCGGGACGGTTCCTACGAGCAGTACTTC. Translating it yields CSVDRDGSYEQYF.